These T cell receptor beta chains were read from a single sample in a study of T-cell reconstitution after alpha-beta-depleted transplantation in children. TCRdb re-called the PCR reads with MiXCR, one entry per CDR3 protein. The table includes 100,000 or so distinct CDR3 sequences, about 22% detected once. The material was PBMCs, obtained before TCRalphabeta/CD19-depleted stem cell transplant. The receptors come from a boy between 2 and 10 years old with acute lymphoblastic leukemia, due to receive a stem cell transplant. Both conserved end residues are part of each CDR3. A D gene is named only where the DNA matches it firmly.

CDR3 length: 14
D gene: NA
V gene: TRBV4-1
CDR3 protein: CASSQAQMADTQYF

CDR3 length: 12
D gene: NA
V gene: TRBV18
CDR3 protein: CASSSEGTEAFF

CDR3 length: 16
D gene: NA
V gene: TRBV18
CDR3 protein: CASSPLRDPYQETQYF

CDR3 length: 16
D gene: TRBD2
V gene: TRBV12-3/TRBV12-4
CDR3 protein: CASSLTSGRYYNEQFF

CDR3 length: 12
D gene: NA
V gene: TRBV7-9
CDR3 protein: CASSSTWGELFF

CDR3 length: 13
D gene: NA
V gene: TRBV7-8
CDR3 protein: CASSLGGGMQQYF

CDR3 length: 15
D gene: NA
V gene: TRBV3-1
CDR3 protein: CPSSQVPRVDTETFF

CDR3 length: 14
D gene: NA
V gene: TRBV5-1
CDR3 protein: CASSLGGRNTEAFF

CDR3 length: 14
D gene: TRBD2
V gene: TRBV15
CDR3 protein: CATSTGGEADTQYF

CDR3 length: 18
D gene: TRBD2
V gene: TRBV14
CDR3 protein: CASSQRTSGGWGTDTQYF